These 10 T cell receptor beta chains were all obtained from the same sample, sequenced in a study of molecular identifiers for immune sequencing clone quantification. TCRdb fed the PCR reads into MiXCR, producing one record per CDR3 protein. The table has 350,000 or so distinct CDR3 sequences, roughly a fifth seen once. The sequenced material came from naive CD8+ T cells from blood, with Jurkat cell RNA spiked in. The subset denotes: FACS-sorted CD8+CD4-CCR7+CD45RA+ naive T cells. Receptors were obtained from a human donor in good health. Some libraries in this study had Jurkat cell RNA spiked in.

This clonotype was recorded at least ten times. V and J are TRBV6-5 and TRBJ1-1; TRBD1 is a possible D gene (6 bases). V shed 0 bases and J shed 4 bases, with 9 bases lying between them. Germline V CDR1 and CDR2: MNHEY, SVGAGI. The CDR3 spans 14 residues. This CDR3 reads CASSYSQGITEAFF. DNA of the CDR3: TGTGCCAGCAGTTACTCCCAGGGGATCACTGAAGCTTTCTTT.

V usage is TRBV6-2 or TRBV6-3 and J usage is TRBJ1-5; weak D call: TRBD1 (5 bases). The CDR3 consists of 16 residues. From germline, CDR1 is MNHEY and CDR2 SVGEGT. Trimming took 2 bases from V and 3 from J, leaving 14 bases between them. CDR3 nucleotide sequence: TGTGCCAGCAGTTACCCCGACAGAATAAACAATCAGCCCCAGCATTTT. As protein: CASSYPDRINNQPQHF.

This rearrangement joins TRBV2 to TRBJ1-5; no clear D gene. CDR1 is SNHLY and CDR2 is FYNNEI in the germline V gene. CDR3 size: 14 residues. V was shortened by 4 bases and J by 0 bases, with 7 bases between the two germline ends. CDR3 protein: CASSVGCSNQPQHF. The CDR3 bases are TGTGCCAGCAGTGTGGGGTGTAGCAATCAGCCCCAGCATTTT.

The V gene is TRBV27, the J gene TRBJ2-1; 13 nucleotides line up with TRBD2. The V gene end was trimmed by 5 bases and the J gene end by 5 bases; junction bases not matched to a gene: 12. The V gene's germline CDR1 is MNHEY and CDR2 SMNVEV (reference sequence). The CDR3 sequence is 18 residues long. The CDR3 sequence: CASSRLAGGGGAHNEQFF. The DNA for the CDR3 is TGTGCCAGCAGTAGACTAGCGGGAGGAGGGGGAGCCCACAATGAGCAGTTCTTC.

The rearrangement joins TRBV7-9 to TRBJ2-7, with D hard to call. The CDR3 covers 15 residues. Germline CDR1 and CDR2: SEHNR and FQNEAQ (reference sequence). Trimming removed 4 bases at V and 4 bases at J, with 17 bases between. CDR3 nucleotides: TGTGCCAGCAGCTCGGGCCGAGAACTTTCTTACGAGCAGTACTTC. Translation gives CASSSGRELSYEQYF. The complete variable domain, with remaining parts taken from reference TRBV7-9 and TRBJ2-7, reads DTGVSQNPRHKITKRGQNVTFRCDPISEHNRLYWYRQTLGQGPEFLTYFQNEAQLEKSRLLSDRFSAERPKGSFSTLEIQRTEQGDSAMYLCASSSGRELSYEQYFGPGTRLTVT.

This clonotype has ten or more counts. The chain uses TRBV7-8 and TRBJ1-5; perhaps TRBD1 as D (6 bases). V was trimmed by 4 bases and J by 2 bases, leaving 9 bases between them. This CDR3 is 14 amino acids long. Germline V CDR1 and CDR2: SGHVS, FQNEAQ. The CDR3 loop is CASSSRGGNQPQHF. The CDR3 DNA is TGTGCCAGCAGCTCCAGGGGTGGCAATCAGCCCCAGCATTTT. Using reference TRBV7-8 and TRBJ1-5 for the parts outside the CDR3, the full variable domain is GAGVSQSPRYKVAKRGQDVALRCDPISGHVSLFWYQQALGQGPEFLTYFQNEAQLDKSGLPSDRFFAERPEGSVSTLKIQRTQQEDSAVYLCASSSRGGNQPQHFGDGTRLSIL.

This clonotype was observed many times. The chain couples TRBV7-9 to TRBJ1-1; 8 bases are shared with TRBD1. The CDR3 totals 14 residues. The germline V gene has CDR1 SEHNR and CDR2 FQNEAQ (reference sequence). The V and J ends lost 4 bases and 3 bases, in that order; junction bases with no gene match: 4. As DNA, the CDR3 is TGTGCCAGCAGCTCCCCGACAGGGGACACTGAAGCTTTCTTT. Its protein is CASSSPTGDTEAFF.

This clonotype was seen repeatedly, ten times or more. This chain connects TRBV2 to TRBJ2-7, with D tentatively TRBD2 (7 bases). Germline lookup yields CDR1 SNHLY and CDR2 FYNNEI. Trimming removed 6 bases from V and 4 bases from J, with 13 bases in between. This CDR3 has 13 residues. Here the CDR3 reads CASRGGAQYEQYF. For the CDR3, the DNA is TGTGCCAGCAGAGGGGGGGCGCAGTACGAGCAGTACTTC.

A word on this clonotype: At one of its ends the junction is not consistent with the germline gene, which may arise from a read error. The rearrangement uses TRBV20-1 and TRBJ1-1; D is possibly TRBD1 (5 bases). The CDR3 consists of 14 residues. Germline V gives CDR1 DFQATT, CDR2 SNEGSKA (reference sequence). The CDR3 DNA is TGCAGTGCTTCTCCCGGGACGAGGAACACTGAAGCTTCCTTT. It is translated as CSASPGTRNTEASF.

This clonotype was detected many times. This chain joins TRBV5-1 and TRBJ2-4; the D gene is possibly TRBD2 (5 bases). The CDR3 is 15 amino acids. The V gene's germline CDR1 is SGHRS and CDR2 YFSETQ. V was cut by 4 bases and J by 7 bases, with 18 bases left in between. This CDR3 reads CASSPVLGELNIQYF. The CDR3 nucleotides are TGCGCCAGCAGCCCGGTCCTTGGGGAGTTGAACATTCAGTACTTC.